This TCR beta chain is from a study of T cells in tuberculosis. Study-wide findings and caveats: The TCR-beta difference was not significant; alpha differences partly reflected length.

Produced via immunoSEQ multiplex PCR; TCRdb's table is partial and in-frame only. The sample records 35,000 to 40,000 clones, around 93% being singletons. With V trimmed by 5 bases and J by 5 bases, 6 bases remained unmatched. Germline V gene lookup returns CDR1 MDHEN and CDR2 SYDVKM. The CDR3 is 15 residues long. Concerning this clone: Its specificity is not known.

V usage is TRBV28 and J usage is TRBJ2-1; 10 nucleotides line up with TRBD1. Sequences were obtained from PBMCs. This TCR came from a donor aged 10-35 years with latent tuberculosis or without tuberculosis infection. Some clones in this sample may be carry-over from other donors' samples. The CDR3 DNA sequence: TGTGCCAGCAGTATCCCGGGACAGGGGAACAATGAGCAGTTCTTC. Its protein product is CASSIPGQGNNEQFF.